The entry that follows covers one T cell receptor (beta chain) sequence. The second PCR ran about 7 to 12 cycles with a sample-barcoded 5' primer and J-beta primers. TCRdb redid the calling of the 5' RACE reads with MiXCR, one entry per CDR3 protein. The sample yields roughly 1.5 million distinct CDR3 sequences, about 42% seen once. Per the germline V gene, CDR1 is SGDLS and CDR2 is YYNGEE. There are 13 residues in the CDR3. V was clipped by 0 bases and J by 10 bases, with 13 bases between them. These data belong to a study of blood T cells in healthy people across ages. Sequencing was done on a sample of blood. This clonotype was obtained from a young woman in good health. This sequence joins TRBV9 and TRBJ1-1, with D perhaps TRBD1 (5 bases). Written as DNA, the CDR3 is TGTGCCAGCAGCGTAGAAGAGGGGCTAGGAGCTTTCTTT. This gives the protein CASSVEEGLGAFF.